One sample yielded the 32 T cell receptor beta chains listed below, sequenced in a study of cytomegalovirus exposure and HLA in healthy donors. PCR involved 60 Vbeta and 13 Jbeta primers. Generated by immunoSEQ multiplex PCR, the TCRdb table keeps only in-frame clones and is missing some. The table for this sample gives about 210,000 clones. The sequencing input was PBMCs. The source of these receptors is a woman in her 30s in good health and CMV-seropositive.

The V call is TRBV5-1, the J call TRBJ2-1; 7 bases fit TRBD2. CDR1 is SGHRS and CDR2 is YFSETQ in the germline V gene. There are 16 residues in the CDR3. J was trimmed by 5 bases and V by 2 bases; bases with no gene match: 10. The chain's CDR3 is CASSFGRTGGNNEQFF. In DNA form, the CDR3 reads TGCGCCAGCAGCTTCGGTCGAACGGGGGGAAACAATGAGCAGTTCTTC.

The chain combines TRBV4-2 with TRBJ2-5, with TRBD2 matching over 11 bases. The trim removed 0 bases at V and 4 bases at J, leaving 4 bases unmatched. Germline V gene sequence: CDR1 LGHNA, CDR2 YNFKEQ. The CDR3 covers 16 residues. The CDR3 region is CASSQEGSGGVETQYF. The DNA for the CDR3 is TGTGCCAGCAGCCAAGAAGGTAGCGGGGGGGTAGAGACCCAGTACTTC.

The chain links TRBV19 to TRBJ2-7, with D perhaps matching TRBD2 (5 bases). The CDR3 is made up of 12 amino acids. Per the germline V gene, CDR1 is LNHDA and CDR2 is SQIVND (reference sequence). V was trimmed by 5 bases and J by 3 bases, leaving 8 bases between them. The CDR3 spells CASSHGVYEQYF. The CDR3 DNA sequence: TGTGCCAGTAGTCACGGGGTCTACGAGCAGTACTTC.

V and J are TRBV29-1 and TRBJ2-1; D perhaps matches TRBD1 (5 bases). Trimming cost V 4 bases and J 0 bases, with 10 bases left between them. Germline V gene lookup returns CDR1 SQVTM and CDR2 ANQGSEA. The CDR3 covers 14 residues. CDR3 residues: CSVADINSYNEQFF. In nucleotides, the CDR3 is TGCAGCGTTGCGGACATTAACTCCTACAATGAGCAGTTCTTC.

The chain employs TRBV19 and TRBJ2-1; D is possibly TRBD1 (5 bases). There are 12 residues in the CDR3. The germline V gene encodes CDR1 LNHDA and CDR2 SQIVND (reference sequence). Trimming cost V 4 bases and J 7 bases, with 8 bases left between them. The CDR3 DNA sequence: TGTGCCAGTAGTAAGTCAGGGAATGAGCAGTTCTTC. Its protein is CASSKSGNEQFF. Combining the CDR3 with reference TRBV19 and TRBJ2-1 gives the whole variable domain DGGITQSPKYLFRKEGQNVTLSCEQNLNHDAMYWYRQDPGQGLRLIYYSQIVNDFQKGDIAEGYSVSREKKESFPLTVTSAQKNPTAFYLCASSKSGNEQFFGPGTRLTVL.

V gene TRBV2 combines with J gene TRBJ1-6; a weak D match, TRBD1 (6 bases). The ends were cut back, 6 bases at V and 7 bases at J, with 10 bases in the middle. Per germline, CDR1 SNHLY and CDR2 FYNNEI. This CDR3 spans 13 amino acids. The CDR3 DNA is TGTGCCAGCAGCGGGACACCGAATTCACCCCTCCACTTT. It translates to CASSGTPNSPLHF.

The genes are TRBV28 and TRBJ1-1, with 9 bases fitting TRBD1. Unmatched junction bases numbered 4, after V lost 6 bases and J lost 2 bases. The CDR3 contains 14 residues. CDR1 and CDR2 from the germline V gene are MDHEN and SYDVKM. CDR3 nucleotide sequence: TGTGCCAGCAGAGGGACAGGGTATAACACTGAAGCTTTCTTT. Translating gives CASRGTGYNTEAFF.

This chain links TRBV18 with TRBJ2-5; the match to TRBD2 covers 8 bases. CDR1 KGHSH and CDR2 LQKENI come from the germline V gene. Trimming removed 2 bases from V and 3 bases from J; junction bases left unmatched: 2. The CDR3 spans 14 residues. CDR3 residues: CASSPTTSEETQYF. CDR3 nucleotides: TGTGCCAGCTCACCAACGACTAGCGAAGAGACCCAGTACTTC.

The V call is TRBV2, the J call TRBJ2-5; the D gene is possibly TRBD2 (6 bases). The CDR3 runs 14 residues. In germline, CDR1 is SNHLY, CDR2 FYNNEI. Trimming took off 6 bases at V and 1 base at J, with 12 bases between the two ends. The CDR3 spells CASRVRDFQETQYF. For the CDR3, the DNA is TGTGCCAGCAGAGTACGGGACTTCCAAGAGACCCAGTACTTC.

The CDR3 DNA is TGCGCCAGCAGTGGAACCGGGACTAGCGGGAGAAATGAGCAGTTCTTC. It codes for CASSGTGTSGRNEQFF. V and J are TRBV10-1 and TRBJ2-1; 14 bases fit TRBD2. Germline V gene data show CDR1 as WNHNN and CDR2 as SYGVQD (reference sequence). Losses at the gene ends were 4 bases for V and 7 bases for J; bases not matched to a gene: 6. The CDR3 has 16 amino acids.

The CDR3 region has the DNA TGTGCCAGCAGCTTAGCGCTGAGAGATACGCAGTATTTT. It yields the protein CASSLALRDTQYF. This chain links TRBV7-6 with TRBJ2-3; D remains unclear. Germline V CDR1 and CDR2: SGHVS, FNYEAQ. CDR3 length: 13 amino acids. The V end was cut by 0 bases, the J end by 5 bases, with 6 bases between.

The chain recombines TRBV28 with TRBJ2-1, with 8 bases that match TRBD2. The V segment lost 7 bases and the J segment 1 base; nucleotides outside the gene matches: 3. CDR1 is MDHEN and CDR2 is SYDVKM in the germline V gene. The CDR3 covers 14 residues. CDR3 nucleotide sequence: TGTGCCAGCACGGAGCGGGGGTCCTACAATGAGCAGTTCTTC. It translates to CASTERGSYNEQFF.

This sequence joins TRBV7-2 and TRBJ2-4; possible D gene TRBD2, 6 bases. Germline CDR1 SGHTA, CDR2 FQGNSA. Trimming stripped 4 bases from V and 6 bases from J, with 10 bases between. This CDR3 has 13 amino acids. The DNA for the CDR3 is TGTGCCAGCAGCTCGGGACTGGTAAACATTCAGTACTTC. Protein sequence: CASSSGLVNIQYF.

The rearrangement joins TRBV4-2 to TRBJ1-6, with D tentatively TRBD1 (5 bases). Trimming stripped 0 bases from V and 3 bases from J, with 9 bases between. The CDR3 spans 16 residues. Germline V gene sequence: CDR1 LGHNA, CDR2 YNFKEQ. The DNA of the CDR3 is TGTGCCAGCAGCCAAGAAGGCCAGGGCTATAATTCACCCCTCCACTTT. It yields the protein CASSQEGQGYNSPLHF.

The CDR3 bases are TGTGCCAGCAGCTTAGGAGGCGGGACTGAAGCTTTCTTT. Amino acid sequence: CASSLGGGTEAFF. This chain links TRBV13 with TRBJ1-1; no reliable D call. V was pared by 0 bases and J by 5 bases, with 7 bases between. The CDR3 length is 13 residues. Germline loops: CDR1 PRHDT, CDR2 FYEKMQ (reference sequence).

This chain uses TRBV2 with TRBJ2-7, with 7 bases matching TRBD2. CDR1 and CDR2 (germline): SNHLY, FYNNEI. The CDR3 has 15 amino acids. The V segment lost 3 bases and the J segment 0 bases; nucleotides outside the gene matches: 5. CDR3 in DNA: TGTGCCAGCAGTGAGGGAGGGTCCTCCTCCTACGAGCAGTACTTC. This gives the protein CASSEGGSSSYEQYF.

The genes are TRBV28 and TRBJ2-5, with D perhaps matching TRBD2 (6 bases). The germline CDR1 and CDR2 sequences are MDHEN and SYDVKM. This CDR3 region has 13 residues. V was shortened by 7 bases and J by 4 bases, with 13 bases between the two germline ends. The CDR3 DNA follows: TGTGCCAGCAAATTGGGACTGTCAGAGACCCAGTACTTC. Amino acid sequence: CASKLGLSETQYF.

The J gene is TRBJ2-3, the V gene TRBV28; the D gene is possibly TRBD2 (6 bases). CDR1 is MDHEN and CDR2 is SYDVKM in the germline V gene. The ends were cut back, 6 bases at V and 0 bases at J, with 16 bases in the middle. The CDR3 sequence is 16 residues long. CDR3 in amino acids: CASSLALGGSTDTQYF. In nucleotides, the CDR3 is TGTGCCAGCAGCTTGGCGTTGGGGGGTAGCACAGATACGCAGTATTTT.

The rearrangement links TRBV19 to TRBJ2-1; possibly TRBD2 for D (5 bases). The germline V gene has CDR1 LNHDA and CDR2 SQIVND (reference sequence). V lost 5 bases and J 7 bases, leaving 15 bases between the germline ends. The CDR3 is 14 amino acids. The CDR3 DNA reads TGTGCCAGTAGTGGACGACTACCTTTGAATGAGCAGTTCTTC. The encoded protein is CASSGRLPLNEQFF.

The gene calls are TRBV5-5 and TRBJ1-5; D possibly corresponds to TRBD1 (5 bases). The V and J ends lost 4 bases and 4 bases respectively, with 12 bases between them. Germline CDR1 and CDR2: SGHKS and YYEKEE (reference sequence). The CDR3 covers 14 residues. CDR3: CASSDVGLNQPQHF. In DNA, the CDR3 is TGTGCCAGCAGCGACGTGGGACTGAATCAGCCCCAGCATTTT.

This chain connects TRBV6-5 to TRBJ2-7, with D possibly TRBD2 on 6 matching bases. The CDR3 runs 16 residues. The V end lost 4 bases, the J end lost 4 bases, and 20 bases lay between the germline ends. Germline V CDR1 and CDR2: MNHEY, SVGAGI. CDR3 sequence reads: CASSSLAFGGRYEQYF. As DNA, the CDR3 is TGTGCCAGCAGTTCCCTAGCATTCGGGGGACGGTACGAGCAGTACTTC.

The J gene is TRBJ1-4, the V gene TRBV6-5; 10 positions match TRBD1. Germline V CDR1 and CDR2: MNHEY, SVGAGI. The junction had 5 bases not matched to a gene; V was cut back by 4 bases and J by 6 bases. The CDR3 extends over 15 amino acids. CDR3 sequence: CASSLTGTGDEKLFF. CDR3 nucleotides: TGTGCCAGCAGTTTAACCGGGACAGGGGATGAAAAACTGTTTTTT.

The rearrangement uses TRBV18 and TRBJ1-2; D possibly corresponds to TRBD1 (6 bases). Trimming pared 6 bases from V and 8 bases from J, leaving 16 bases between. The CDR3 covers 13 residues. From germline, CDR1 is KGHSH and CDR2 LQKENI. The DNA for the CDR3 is TGTGCCAGCTCGCCGGACAGCGCGCGGGGCTACACCTTC. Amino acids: CASSPDSARGYTF.

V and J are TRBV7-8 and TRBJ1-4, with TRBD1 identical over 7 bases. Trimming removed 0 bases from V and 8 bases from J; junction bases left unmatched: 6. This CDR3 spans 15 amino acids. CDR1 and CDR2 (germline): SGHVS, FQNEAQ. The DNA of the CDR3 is TGTGCCAGCAGCTTAGCGAGACAGGGTGGAGAAAAACTGTTTTTT. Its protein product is CASSLARQGGEKLFF.

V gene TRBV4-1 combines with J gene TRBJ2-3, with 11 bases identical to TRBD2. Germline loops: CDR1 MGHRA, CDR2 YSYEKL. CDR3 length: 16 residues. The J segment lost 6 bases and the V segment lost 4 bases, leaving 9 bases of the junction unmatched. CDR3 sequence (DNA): TGCGCCAGCAGCCTCTCTAGCGGGGGGTCATTGGATACGCAGTATTTT. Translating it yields CASSLSSGGSLDTQYF.

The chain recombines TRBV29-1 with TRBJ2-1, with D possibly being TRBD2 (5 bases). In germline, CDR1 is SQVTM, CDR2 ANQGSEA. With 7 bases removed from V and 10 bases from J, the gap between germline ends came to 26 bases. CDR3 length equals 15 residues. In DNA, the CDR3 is TGCAGCGCCACCACAACTAGATCGGTATCTGGGGAGCAGTTCTTC. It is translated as CSATTTRSVSGEQFF.

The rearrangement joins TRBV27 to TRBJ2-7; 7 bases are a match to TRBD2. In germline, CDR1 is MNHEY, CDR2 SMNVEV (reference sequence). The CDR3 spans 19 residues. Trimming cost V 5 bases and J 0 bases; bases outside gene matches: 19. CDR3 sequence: CASSIHPDSPGGYSYEQYF. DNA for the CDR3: TGTGCCAGCAGTATCCACCCGGACTCCCCGGGGGGTTACTCCTACGAGCAGTACTTC.

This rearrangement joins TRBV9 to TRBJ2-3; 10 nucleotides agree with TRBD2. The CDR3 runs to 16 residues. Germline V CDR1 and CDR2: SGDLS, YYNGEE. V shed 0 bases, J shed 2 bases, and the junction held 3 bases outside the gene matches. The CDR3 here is CASSVEGTSATDTQYF. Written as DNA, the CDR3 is TGTGCCAGCAGCGTAGAAGGGACTAGCGCCACAGATACGCAGTATTTT.

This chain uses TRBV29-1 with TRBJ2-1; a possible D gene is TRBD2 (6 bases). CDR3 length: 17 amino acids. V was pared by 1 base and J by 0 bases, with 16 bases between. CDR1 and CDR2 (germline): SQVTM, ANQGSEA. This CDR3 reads CSVEGFQRVDSYNEQFF. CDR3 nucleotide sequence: TGCAGCGTTGAAGGATTCCAGCGGGTAGACTCCTACAATGAGCAGTTCTTC.

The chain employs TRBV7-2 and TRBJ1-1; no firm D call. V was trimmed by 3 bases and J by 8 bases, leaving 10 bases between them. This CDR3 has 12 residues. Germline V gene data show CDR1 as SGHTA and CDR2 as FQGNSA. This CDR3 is CASSFHEREAFF. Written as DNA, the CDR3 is TGTGCCAGCAGCTTCCACGAGCGCGAAGCTTTCTTT. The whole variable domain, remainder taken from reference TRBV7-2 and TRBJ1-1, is GAGVSQSPSNKVTEKGKDVELRCDPISGHTALYWYRQSLGQGLEFLIYFQGNSAPDKSGLPSDRFSAERTGGSVSTLTIQRTQQEDSAVYLCASSFHEREAFFGQGTRLTVV.

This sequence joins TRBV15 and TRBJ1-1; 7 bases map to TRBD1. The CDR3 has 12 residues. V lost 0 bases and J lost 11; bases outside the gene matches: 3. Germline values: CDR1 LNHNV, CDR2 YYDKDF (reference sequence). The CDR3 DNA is TGTGCCACCAGCAGAGATCAGGGACAGGCTTTCTTT. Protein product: CATSRDQGQAFF.

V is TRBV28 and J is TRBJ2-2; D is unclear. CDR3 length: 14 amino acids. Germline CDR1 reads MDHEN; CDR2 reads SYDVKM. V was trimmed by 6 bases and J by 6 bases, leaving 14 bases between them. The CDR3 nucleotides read TGTGCCAGCAGACCCAGTTCCGAAGCCGGGGAGCTGTTTTTT. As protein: CASRPSSEAGELFF.